Listed here are 5 T cell receptor beta chains from one sample, sequenced in a study of blood T cell repertoires in COVID-19. Measured with immunoSEQ multiplex PCR; TCRdb has only the in-frame clones, and not every one. This table has approximately 120,000 clones, around 90% appearing once. The specimen was peripheral blood. These receptors came from a human donor in a cohort sampled during active COVID-19.

The chain combines TRBV27 with TRBJ2-5; D ambiguous. With 0 bases removed from V and 5 bases from J, the gap between germline ends came to 19 bases. Germline V CDR1 and CDR2: MNHEY, SMNVEV (reference sequence). There are 17 residues in the CDR3. CDR3 DNA sequence: TGTGCCAGCAGTTTATCGGGCCTACCGAAATTGTGGGAGACCCAGTACTTC. This sequence encodes CASSLSGLPKLWETQYF.

The chain has TRBV7-2 and TRBJ2-3; TRBD2 aligns across 14 bases. The V and J ends lost 6 bases and 0 bases, in that order; junction bases with no gene match: 5. CDR1 and CDR2 (germline): SGHTA, FQGNSA. The CDR3 runs to 17 residues. The CDR3 bases are TGTGCCAGCAGGACTAGCGGGAGGGCCCCTAGCACAGATACGCAGTATTTT. Encoded protein: CASRTSGRAPSTDTQYF. The variable domain in full, completed from reference TRBV7-2 and TRBJ2-3, reads GAGVSQSPSNKVTEKGKDVELRCDPISGHTALYWYRQSLGQGLEFLIYFQGNSAPDKSGLPSDRFSAERTGGSVSTLTIQRTQQEDSAVYLCASRTSGRAPSTDTQYFGPGTRLTVL.

This clone was detected once. The chain is built from TRBV6-6 and TRBJ2-1, with 7 positions matching TRBD2. Germline CDR1 reads MNHNY; CDR2 reads SVGAGI (reference sequence). The CDR3 has 15 residues. The J segment lost 2 bases and the V segment lost 6 bases, leaving 7 bases of the junction unmatched. The CDR3 loop is CASSRPSGTYNEQFF. The CDR3 DNA reads as TGTGCCAGCAGCCGACCTAGCGGCACCTACAATGAGCAGTTCTTC.

The chain joins TRBV5-1 to TRBJ2-5, with no clear D. Per germline, CDR1 SGHRS and CDR2 YFSETQ. Trimming removed 0 bases at V and 5 bases at J, with 8 bases between. The CDR3 has 13 amino acids. The CDR3 DNA follows: TGCGCCAGCAGCTTGGCTCAGATGGAGACCCAGTACTTC. Amino acid sequence: CASSLAQMETQYF.

The chain couples TRBV2 to TRBJ2-3; D remains ambiguous. CDR3 length: 11 amino acids. Trimming cost V 6 bases and J 2 bases, with 3 bases left between them. Germline V gene sequence: CDR1 SNHLY, CDR2 FYNNEI. The CDR3 protein is CASSVTDTQYF. The CDR3 DNA reads TGTGCCAGCAGCGTCACAGATACGCAGTATTTT.